This T cell receptor beta chain emerged from a study of vaccination effects on CD4 cells after COVID-19. Turning to the study itself: Each participant was administered two doses of either the BNT162b2 or the mRNA-1273 vaccine. Study-wide results and caveats: Nearly all vaccine-induced clones in healthy recipients recognized only SARS-CoV-2.

ViraFEST assay sequencing came after antigen-specific CD4+ T cells were expanded with viral peptide pools. With 9 to 11 days of culture completed, CD4+ T cells were isolated. Negative nucleocapsid antibody tests before and after vaccination confirmed no previous SARS-CoV-2 infection. The authors replaced half the medium with IL-2 medium on days 3 and 7. This clone came up once. The antigen remains undetermined. Measured with immunoSEQ multiplex PCR; TCRdb has only the in-frame clones, and not every one. The profile covers 74,000 or so clones, with over 70% appearing a single time and 12% taken by the ten largest. Trimming shortened V by 4 bases and J by 0 bases, and 13 bases separated the two germline ends. CDR1 GTSNPN and CDR2 SVGIG come from the germline V gene (reference sequence). The CDR3 runs to 15 residues.

The specimen was CD4+ T cells from PBMCs cultured with SARS-CoV-2 spike peptides, collected before COVID-19 vaccination. This chain links TRBV30 with TRBJ1-3; no clear D gene. The receptor's source is a human donor who received a COVID-19 vaccine. This CDR3 is CAWIPWQHSGNTIYF. DNA for the CDR3: TGTGCCTGGATACCGTGGCAACACTCTGGAAACACCATATATTTT.